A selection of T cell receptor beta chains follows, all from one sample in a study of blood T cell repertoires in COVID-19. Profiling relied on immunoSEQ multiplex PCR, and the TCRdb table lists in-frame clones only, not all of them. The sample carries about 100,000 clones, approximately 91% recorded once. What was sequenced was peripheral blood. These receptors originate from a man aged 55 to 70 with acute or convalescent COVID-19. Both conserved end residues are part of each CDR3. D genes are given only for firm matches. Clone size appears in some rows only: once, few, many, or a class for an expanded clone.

TGTGCCAGCAGCCAAGACCGGGGGAGTGGCTACACCTTC,CASSQDRGSGYTF,NA,NA,TRBJ1-2,TRBV3-1/TRBV3-2
TGTGCCAGCAGCCAAGAACTAGCGGGAGCCTACAATGAGCAGTTCTTC,CASSQELAGAYNEQFF,NA,TRBD2,TRBJ2-1,TRBV3-1/TRBV3-2
TGTGCCAGTAGTCGGTTAACTGAAGCTTTCTTT,CASSRLTEAFF,NA,NA,TRBJ1-1,TRBV19
TGCAGCGGAAGAGGACTGTTGGACGGCGGGGAGCTGTTTTTT,CSGRGLLDGGELFF,NA,NA,TRBJ2-2,TRBV29-1
TGTGCCAGCAAAATGGACAGGCCTAACTATAGCAATCAGCCCCAGCATTTT,CASKMDRPNYSNQPQHF,once,TRBD1,TRBJ1-5,TRBV28
TGCGCCAGCAGTGAGTTACGGGGGAGGTACGAGCAGTACTTC,CASSELRGRYEQYF,NA,NA,TRBJ2-7,TRBV10-2
TGCGCCAGCAGTCAAGAGGTAGGGGCCGAGGGAGGGAATGAGCAGTTCTTC,CASSQEVGAEGGNEQFF,NA,TRBD2,TRBJ2-1,TRBV23-1
TGTGCCAGCACCCCTTTGAGGAGCGGGAGCGCTGGGGCCAACGTCCTGACTTTC,CASTPLRSGSAGANVLTF,NA,TRBD2,TRBJ2-6,TRBV2
TGTGCCAGTAGGACACCAACCGGGACTAGCGGGAGAAGCTCGAACACCGGGGAGCTGTTTTTT,CASRTPTGTSGRSSNTGELFF,once,TRBD2,TRBJ2-2,TRBV19
TGTGCCAGCAGCTTAGGGCTGCTAGATGGTGGCTACACCTTC,CASSLGLLDGGYTF,NA,NA,TRBJ1-2,TRBV11-2
TGTGCCAGCAGTTACTCCGGGACAGGGAGAGAGACCCAGTACTTC,CASSYSGTGRETQYF,NA,TRBD1,TRBJ2-5,TRBV6-5
TGTGCCAGTAGTAGGCAGGGGGCCGTCTACGAGCAGTACTTC,CASSRQGAVYEQYF,NA,TRBD1,TRBJ2-7,TRBV19
TGTGCCAGCAGCCCCGGGAGCTCCTACAATGAGCAGTTCTTC,CASSPGSSYNEQFF,NA,NA,TRBJ2-1,TRBV3-1/TRBV3-2
TGTGCCAGCAGCTTATCATTTGCGGAGACCCAGTACTTC,CASSLSFAETQYF,NA,NA,TRBJ2-5,TRBV7-9
TGTGCCAGCAGCGTAGTTGGCGGGGGGCACAATGAGCAGTTCTTC,CASSVVGGGHNEQFF,NA,TRBD2,TRBJ2-1,TRBV9
TGCAGCGTTGGGGGACAGGGGAAATACAATGAGCAGTTCTTC,CSVGGQGKYNEQFF,once,TRBD1,TRBJ2-1,TRBV29-1
TGTGCCAGCAGCCTGTCCGACAATGAGCAGTTCTTC,CASSLSDNEQFF,NA,NA,TRBJ2-1,TRBV3-1/TRBV3-2
TGCAGCGTCGGGGAGCGGGGGGAACTACAAGAGACCCAGTACTTC,CSVGERGELQETQYF,NA,TRBD2,TRBJ2-5,TRBV29-1
TGTGCCACCAGGGACAGGGTTGGGGGCCCCTACGAGCAGTACTTC,CATRDRVGGPYEQYF,NA,TRBD1,TRBJ2-7,TRBV28
TGTGCCTGGAGCGGAGGACAGATCACTGAAGCTTTCTTT,CAWSGGQITEAFF,NA,NA,TRBJ1-1,TRBV30
TGTGCCAGCAGCCCCTCGGGACAGGGTTTCTCCGGGGAGCTGTTTTTT,CASSPSGQGFSGELFF,NA,TRBD1,TRBJ2-2,TRBV3-1/TRBV3-2
TGTGCCAGCAGTGAACGCGGGACTGAAGCTTTCTTT,CASSERGTEAFF,once,NA,TRBJ1-1,TRBV2
TGTGCCACCAGTTCTGAGGCAACTAATGAAAAACTGTTTTTT,CATSSEATNEKLFF,few,NA,TRBJ1-4,TRBV15
TGTGCCAGCAGTTTAATGCAGGGAACTGGAAACACCATATATTTT,CASSLMQGTGNTIYF,NA,NA,TRBJ1-3,TRBV28
TGTGCCAGCAGCAAACTCGATAGCGGCAACACAGATACGCAGTATTTT,CASSKLDSGNTDTQYF,NA,NA,TRBJ2-3,TRBV5-4
TGTGCCAGCAGCCACCAGTGGCGCACAGATACGCAGTATTTT,CASSHQWRTDTQYF,NA,NA,TRBJ2-3,TRBV7-8
TGCGCCAGCAGTAGGGAGGAGGGAGATCAGCCCCAGCATTTT,CASSREEGDQPQHF,NA,NA,TRBJ1-5,TRBV4-1
TGTGCCAGCAGCGTAGGAGGCAGCACAGATACGCAGTATTTT,CASSVGGSTDTQYF,NA,NA,TRBJ2-3,TRBV9
TGTGCCAGCAGCGCCGCGGGGGCAAGCAATCAGCCCCAGCATTTT,CASSAAGASNQPQHF,NA,NA,TRBJ1-5,TRBV25-1
TGTGCCAGCAGCGGTGGACTAGCGGGAGAAAATGAGCAGTTCTTC,CASSGGLAGENEQFF,NA,TRBD2,TRBJ2-1,TRBV5-4
TGTGCCAGCAGCTTAGCGGGAGGGAACACCGGGGAGCTGTTTTTT,CASSLAGGNTGELFF,NA,TRBD2,TRBJ2-2,TRBV7-3
TGTGCCAGCTCACCAACAACAGGGGCTACGTATGGCTACACCTTC,CASSPTTGATYGYTF,once,TRBD1,TRBJ1-2,TRBV18
TGTGCCAGCAGTAACAGGGGACTGTACAATGAGCAGTTCTTC,CASSNRGLYNEQFF,NA,NA,TRBJ2-1,TRBV2
TGTGCCAGCAACCGGGACTTCACGCAGGAGCAGTTCTTC,CASNRDFTQEQFF,NA,NA,TRBJ2-1,TRBV5-8
TGTGCCAGCAGTTTATCGGGGGCTGGAGAGACCCAGTACTTC,CASSLSGAGETQYF,NA,NA,TRBJ2-5,TRBV27
TGTGCCAGCAGCGACGATGGGGGGTTGACGGCTTTCTTT,CASSDDGGLTAFF,NA,NA,TRBJ1-1,TRBV7-9
TGTGCCAGCAGTTTCTCCGAAGACTTGAACACTGAAGCTTTCTTT,CASSFSEDLNTEAFF,few,NA,TRBJ1-1,TRBV27